The next 2 T cell receptor beta chains were all read from a single sample in a study of blood T cell repertoires in COVID-19. The table came from immunoSEQ multiplex PCR; TCRdb's copy has only in-frame clones and leaves some out. This table holds 150,000 to 200,000 clones, approximately 84% found once. Specimen: peripheral blood. The receptor source for this set is a woman older than 75 with acute or convalescent COVID-19.

The genes are TRBV30 and TRBJ1-4; D is uncertain. V lost 1 base, J lost 0 bases, and 6 bases lay in between. The CDR3 runs 14 residues. Germline V gene sequence: CDR1 GTSNPN, CDR2 SVGIG (reference sequence). CDR3 sequence reads: CAWSAGATNEKLFF. For the CDR3, the DNA is TGTGCCTGGAGTGCAGGTGCAACTAATGAAAAACTGTTTTTT.

This clone was counted a few times. This sequence joins TRBV18 and TRBJ1-2, with TRBD1 as a possible D gene (5 bases). This CDR3 has 16 amino acids. V was cut by 0 bases and J by 2 bases, with 13 bases left in between. Germline V gives CDR1 KGHSH, CDR2 LQKENI. The DNA for the CDR3 is TGTGCCAGCTCACCACCCGGAGGGGCCCCAAACTATGGCTACACCTTC. Translating gives CASSPPGGAPNYGYTF.